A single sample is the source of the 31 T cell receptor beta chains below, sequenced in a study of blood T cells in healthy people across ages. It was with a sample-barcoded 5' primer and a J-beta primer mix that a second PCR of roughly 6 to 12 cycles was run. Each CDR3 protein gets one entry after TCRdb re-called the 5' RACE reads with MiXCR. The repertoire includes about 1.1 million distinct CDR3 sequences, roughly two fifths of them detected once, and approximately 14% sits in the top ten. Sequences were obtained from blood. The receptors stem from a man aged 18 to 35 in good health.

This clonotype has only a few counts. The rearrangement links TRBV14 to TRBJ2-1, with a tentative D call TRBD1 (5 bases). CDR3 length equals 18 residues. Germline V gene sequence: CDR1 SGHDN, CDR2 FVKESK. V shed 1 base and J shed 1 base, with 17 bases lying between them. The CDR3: CASSQGWQGSESYNEQFF. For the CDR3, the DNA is TGTGCCAGCAGCCAAGGTTGGCAGGGTTCAGAATCCTACAATGAGCAGTTCTTC.

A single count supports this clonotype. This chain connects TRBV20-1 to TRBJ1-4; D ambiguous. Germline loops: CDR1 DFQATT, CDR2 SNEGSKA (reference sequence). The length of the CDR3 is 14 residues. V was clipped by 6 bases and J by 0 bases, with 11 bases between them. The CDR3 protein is CSAVRFSTNEKLFF. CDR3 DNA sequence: TGCAGTGCGGTCAGGTTCTCAACTAATGAAAAACTGTTTTTT.

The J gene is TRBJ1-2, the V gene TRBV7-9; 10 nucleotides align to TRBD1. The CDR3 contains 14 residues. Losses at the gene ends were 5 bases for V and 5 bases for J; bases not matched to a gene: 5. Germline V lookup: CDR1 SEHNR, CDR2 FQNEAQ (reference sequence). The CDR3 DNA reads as TGTGCCAGCAGCAAGGGACAGGGGATATATGGCTACACCTTC. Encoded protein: CASSKGQGIYGYTF.

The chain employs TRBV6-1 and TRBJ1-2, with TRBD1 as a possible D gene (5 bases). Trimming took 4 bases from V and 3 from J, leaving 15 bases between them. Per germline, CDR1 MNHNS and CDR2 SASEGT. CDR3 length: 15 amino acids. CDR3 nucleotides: TGTGCCAGCAGTGTGGGACTGCCACCGGACTATGGCTACACCTTC. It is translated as CASSVGLPPDYGYTF.

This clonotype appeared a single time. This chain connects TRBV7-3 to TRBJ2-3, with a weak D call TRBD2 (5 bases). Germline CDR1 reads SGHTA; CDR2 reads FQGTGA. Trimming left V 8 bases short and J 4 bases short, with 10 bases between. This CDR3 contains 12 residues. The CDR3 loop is CASGSDPDTQYF. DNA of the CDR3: TGTGCCAGCGGGAGCGACCCAGATACGCAGTATTTT.

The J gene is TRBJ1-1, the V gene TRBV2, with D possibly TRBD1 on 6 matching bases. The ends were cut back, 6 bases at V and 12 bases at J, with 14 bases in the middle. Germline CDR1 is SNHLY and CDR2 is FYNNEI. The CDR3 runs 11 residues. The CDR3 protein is CASSAERGTFF. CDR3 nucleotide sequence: TGTGCCAGCAGCGCCGAGAGGGGGACTTTCTTT.

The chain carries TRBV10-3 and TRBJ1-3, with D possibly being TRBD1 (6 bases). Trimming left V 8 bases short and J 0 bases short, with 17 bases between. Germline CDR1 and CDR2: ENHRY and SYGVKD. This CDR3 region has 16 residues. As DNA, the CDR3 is TGTGCCATCGGGGGCGCCTCTGGGATCTCTGGAAACACCATATATTTT. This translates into CAIGGASGISGNTIYF.

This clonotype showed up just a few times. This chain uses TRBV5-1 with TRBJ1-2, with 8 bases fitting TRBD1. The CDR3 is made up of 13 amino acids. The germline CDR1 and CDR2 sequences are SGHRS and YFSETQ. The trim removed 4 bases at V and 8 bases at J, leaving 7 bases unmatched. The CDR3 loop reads CASSPTGERGYTF. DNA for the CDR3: TGCGCCAGCAGCCCGACAGGGGAGAGGGGCTACACCTTC.

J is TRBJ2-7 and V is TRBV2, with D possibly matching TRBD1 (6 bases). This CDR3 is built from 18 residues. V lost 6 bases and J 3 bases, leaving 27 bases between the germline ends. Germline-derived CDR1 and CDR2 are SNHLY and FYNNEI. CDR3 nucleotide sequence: TGTGCCAGCAGCCTACAGGGAGCCGTCCTTCCTGGGTACTACGAGCAGTACTTC. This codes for CASSLQGAVLPGYYEQYF.

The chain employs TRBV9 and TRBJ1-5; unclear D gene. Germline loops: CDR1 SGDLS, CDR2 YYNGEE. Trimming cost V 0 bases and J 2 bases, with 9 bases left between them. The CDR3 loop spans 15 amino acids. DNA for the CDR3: TGTGCCAGCAGCGTAGATGGAAACGGCAATCAGCCCCAGCATTTT. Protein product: CASSVDGNGNQPQHF.

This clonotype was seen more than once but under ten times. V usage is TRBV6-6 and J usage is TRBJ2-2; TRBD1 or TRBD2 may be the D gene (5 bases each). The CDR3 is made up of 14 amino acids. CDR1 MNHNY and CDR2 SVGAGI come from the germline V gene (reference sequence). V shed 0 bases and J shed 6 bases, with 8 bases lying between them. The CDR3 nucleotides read TGTGCCAGCAGTTACTCAGGGGACGCCGGGGAGCTGTTTTTT. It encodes CASSYSGDAGELFF.

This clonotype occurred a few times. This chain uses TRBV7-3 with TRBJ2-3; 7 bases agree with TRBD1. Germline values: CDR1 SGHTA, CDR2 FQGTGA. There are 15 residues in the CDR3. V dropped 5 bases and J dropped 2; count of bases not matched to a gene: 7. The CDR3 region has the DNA TGTGCCAGCAGCGCCCAGGGACAGCTCACAGATACGCAGTATTTT. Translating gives CASSAQGQLTDTQYF. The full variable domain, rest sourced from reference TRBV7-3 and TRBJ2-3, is GAGVSQTPSNKVTEKGKYVELRCDPISGHTALYWYRQSLGQGPEFLIYFQGTGAADDSGLPNDRFFAVRPEGSVSTLKIQRTERGDSAVYLCASSAQGQLTDTQYFGPGTRLTVL.

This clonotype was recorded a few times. The CDR3 reads CSARDRRVRTTEAFF. DNA of the CDR3: TGCAGTGCTAGAGATCGCCGAGTTAGGACCACTGAAGCTTTCTTT. The chain links TRBV20-1 to TRBJ1-1; D is unclear. The V end was cut by 0 bases, the J end by 4 bases, with 15 bases between. CDR1 is DFQATT and CDR2 is SNEGSKA in the germline V gene (reference sequence). This CDR3 spans 15 amino acids.

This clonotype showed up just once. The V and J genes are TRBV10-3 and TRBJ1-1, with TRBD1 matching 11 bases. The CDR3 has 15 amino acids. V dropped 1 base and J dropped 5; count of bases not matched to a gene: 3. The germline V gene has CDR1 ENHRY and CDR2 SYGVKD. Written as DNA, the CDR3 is TGTGCCATCAGTGAGTACCGGGACAGGGGGACTGAAGCTTTCTTT. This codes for CAISEYRDRGTEAFF.

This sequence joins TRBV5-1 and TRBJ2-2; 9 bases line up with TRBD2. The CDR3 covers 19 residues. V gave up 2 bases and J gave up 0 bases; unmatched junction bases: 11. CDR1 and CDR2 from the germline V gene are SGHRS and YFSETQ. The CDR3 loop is CASSFLRDSGGTNTGELFF. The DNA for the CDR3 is TGCGCCAGCAGCTTCCTCCGGGATAGCGGGGGAACGAACACCGGGGAGCTGTTTTTT.

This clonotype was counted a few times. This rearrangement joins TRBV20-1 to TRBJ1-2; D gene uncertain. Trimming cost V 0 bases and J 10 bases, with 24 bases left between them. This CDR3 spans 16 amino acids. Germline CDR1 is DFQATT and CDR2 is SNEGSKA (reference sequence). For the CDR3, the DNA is TGCAGTGCTAGAGATTCACATGGTAGCGAGCAGTTTGTCTACACCTTC. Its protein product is CSARDSHGSEQFVYTF.

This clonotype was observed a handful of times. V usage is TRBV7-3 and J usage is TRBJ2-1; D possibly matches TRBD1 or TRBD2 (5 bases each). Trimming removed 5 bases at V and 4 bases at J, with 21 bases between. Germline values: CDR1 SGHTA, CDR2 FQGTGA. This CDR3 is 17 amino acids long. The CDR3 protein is CASSPQAGTPHYNEQFF. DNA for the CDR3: TGTGCCAGCAGCCCACAGGCCGGGACCCCTCATTACAATGAGCAGTTCTTC.

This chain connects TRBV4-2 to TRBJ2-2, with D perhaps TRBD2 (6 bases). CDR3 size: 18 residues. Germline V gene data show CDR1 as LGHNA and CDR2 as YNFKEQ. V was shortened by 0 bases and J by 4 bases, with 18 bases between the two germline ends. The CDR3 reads CASSQDPQRVGVTGELFF. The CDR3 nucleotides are TGTGCCAGCAGCCAAGATCCCCAGCGGGTGGGTGTCACCGGGGAGCTGTTTTTT.

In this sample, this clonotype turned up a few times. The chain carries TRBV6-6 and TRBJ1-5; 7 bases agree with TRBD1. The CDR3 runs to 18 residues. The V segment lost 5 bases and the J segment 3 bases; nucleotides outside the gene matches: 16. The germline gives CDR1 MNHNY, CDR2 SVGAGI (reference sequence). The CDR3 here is CASSIDRVSVVSNQPQHF. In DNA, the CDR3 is TGTGCCAGCAGTATTGACAGGGTGTCTGTGGTCTCCAATCAGCCCCAGCATTTT.

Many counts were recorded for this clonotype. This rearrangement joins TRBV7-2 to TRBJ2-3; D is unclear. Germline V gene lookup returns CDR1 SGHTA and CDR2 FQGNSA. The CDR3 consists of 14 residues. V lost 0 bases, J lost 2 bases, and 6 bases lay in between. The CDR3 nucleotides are TGTGCCAGCAGCTTAGCCGGTAACACAGATACGCAGTATTTT. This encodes CASSLAGNTDTQYF.

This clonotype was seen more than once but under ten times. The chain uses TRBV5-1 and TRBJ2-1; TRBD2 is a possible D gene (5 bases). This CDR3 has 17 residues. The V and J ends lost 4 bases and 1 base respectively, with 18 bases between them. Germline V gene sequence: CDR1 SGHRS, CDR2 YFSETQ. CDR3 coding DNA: TGCGCCAGCAGCGCGGATTCGGACTCGGGGTCCTACAATGAGCAGTTCTTC. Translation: CASSADSDSGSYNEQFF. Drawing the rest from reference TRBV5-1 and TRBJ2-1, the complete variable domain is KAGVTQTPRYLIKTRGQQVTLSCSPISGHRSVSWYQQTPGQGLQFLFEYFSETQRNKGNFPGRFSGRQFSNSRSEMNVSTLELGDSALYLCASSADSDSGSYNEQFFGPGTRLTVL.

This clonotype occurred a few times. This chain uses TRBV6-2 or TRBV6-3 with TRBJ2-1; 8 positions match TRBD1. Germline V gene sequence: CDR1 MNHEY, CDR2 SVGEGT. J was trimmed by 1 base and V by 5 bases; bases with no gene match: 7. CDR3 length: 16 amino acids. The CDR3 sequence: CASSQLDRASYNEQFF. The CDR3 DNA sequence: TGTGCCAGCAGTCAGCTGGACAGGGCGTCCTACAATGAGCAGTTCTTC.

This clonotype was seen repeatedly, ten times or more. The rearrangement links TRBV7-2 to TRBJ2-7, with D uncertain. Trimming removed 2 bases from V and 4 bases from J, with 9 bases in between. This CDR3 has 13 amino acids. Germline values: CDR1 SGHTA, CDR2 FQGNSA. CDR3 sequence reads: CASSLTVWYEQYF. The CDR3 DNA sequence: TGTGCCAGCAGCTTAACGGTGTGGTACGAGCAGTACTTC.

The CDR3 region has the DNA TGTGCCAACCTCAATTTGGGACAGAGCACAGATACGCAGTATTTT. It yields the protein CANLNLGQSTDTQYF. The chain links TRBV2 to TRBJ2-3; 7 bases fit TRBD1. The ends lost 10 bases at V and 0 bases at J; junction bases unmatched: 10. CDR1 SNHLY and CDR2 FYNNEI come from the germline V gene. The CDR3 has 15 amino acids.

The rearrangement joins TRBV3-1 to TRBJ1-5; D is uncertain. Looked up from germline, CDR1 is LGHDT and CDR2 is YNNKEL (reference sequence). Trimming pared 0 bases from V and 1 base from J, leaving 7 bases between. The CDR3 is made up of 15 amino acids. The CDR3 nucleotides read TGTGCCAGCAGCCAAGATCTAGCGAGCAATCAGCCCCAGCATTTT. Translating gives CASSQDLASNQPQHF.

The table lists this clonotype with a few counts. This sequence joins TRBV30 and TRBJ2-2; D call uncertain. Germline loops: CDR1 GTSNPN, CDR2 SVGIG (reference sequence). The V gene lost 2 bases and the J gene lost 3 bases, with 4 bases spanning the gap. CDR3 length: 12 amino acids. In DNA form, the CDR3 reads TGTGCCTGGAGTCCCGACACCGGGGAGCTGTTTTTT. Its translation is CAWSPDTGELFF.

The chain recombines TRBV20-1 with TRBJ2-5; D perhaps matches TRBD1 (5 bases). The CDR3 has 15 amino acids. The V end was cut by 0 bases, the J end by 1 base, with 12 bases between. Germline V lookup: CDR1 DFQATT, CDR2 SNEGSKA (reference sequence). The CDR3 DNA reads TGCAGTGCTAGAGATTTTTCAGACAGCCAAGAGACCCAGTACTTC. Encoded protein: CSARDFSDSQETQYF.

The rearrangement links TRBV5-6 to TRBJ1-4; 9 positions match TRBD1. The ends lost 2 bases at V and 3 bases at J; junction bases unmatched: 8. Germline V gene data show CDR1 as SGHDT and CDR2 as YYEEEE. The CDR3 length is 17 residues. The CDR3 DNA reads TGTGCCAGCAGCTTTGGGACAGGGAGTCTCTCTAATGAAAAACTGTTTTTT. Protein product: CASSFGTGSLSNEKLFF.

CDR3 sequence (DNA): TGTGCCAGCAGACGAATGCCTGAGATTGGTGAAAAACTGTTTTTT. Translation gives CASRRMPEIGEKLFF. V gene TRBV6-2 or TRBV6-3 combines with J gene TRBJ1-4; no clear D. Per the germline V gene, CDR1 is MNHEY and CDR2 is SVGEGT. Trimming took off 6 bases at V and 7 bases at J, with 18 bases between the two ends. This CDR3 is built from 15 residues.

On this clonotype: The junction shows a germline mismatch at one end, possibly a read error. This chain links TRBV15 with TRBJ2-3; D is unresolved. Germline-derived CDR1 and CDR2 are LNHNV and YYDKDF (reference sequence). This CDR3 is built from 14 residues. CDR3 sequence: CAASRDLATDTQYF. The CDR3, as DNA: TGTGCCGCCAGCAGAGATCTGGCCACAGATACGCAGTATTTT. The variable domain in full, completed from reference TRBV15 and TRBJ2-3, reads DAMVIQNPRYQVTQFGKPVTLSCSQTLNHNVMYWYQQKSSQAPKLLFHYYDKDFNNEADTPDNFQSRRPNTSFCFLDIRSPGLGDTAMYLCAASRDLATDTQYFGPGTRLTVL.

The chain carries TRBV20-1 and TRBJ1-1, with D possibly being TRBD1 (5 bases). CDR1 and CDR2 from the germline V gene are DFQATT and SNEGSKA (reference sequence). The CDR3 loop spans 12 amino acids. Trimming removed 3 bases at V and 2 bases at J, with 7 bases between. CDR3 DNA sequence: TGCAGTGCTAGCGGGGCTAACACTGAAGCTTTCTTT. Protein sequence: CSASGANTEAFF.